This T cell receptor (beta chain) emerged from a study of shared clonotypes between healthy human individuals (TCRdb year 2020). Regarding the study in general: The cohort comprised a couple of women and a few men aged 18 to 49 years. Blood TCR repertoires of a handful of healthy adults were deeply sequenced to estimate repertoire size and the extent of clonotype sharing between individuals. Different laboratories and diverse techniques were used to prepare libraries and sequence TCR repertoires, to increase sequencing depth and limit assay-specific biases. Per donor, leukapheresis produced somewhere between about 0.94 and 8.9 billion PBMCs.

Taken from the germline V gene, the CDR1 and CDR2 loops are LGHNA and YNFKEQ. V loses 0 bases, J loses 7 bases, and the germline ends lie 10 bases apart. There are 14 amino acids in the CDR3, from cysteine to phenylalanine inclusive. This entry keeps only the CDR3 DNA: 42 bases, framed from base 1. TCR CDR3 regions were amplified from genomic DNA by multiplex PCR using the deep immunoSEQ assay. Extracted genomic DNA from each cell subset was distributed evenly across all wells of several immunoSEQ 96-well plates, and each plate was treated as a replicate. For unsorted PBMC, each replicate PCR was loaded with approximately 320 ng genomic DNA, equivalent to some 27,000 T cell genomes. Unsorted PBMC genomic DNA was sequenced across ten immunoSEQ deep assay plates. Purified libraries were measured with a Qubit 3.0 fluorometer, size-checked on a Bioanalyzer 2100, and measured again with the KAPA Library Quantification kit. Each immunoSEQ 96-well plate was sequenced on its own single-read 150-cycle Illumina NextSeq 550 flow cell. The authors processed their data as follows. Because the immunoSEQ output held only junctional sequences and lacked quality scores, the filtering could not match the filtering applied to full-length reads. To assign V/J genes and CDR3, sequences were annotated against IMGT germline references using PyIR, a Python wrapper for IgBLAST v1.9. Reads with weak V/J assignments (E-value above 1e-6), missing CDR3, stop codons, out-of-frame junctions, or ambiguous translated residues were removed. V3J clonotypes were defined by identical inferred V gene, J gene, and CDR3 amino acid sequence. Percentage overlap between repertoires was calculated by dividing the number of shared unique clonotypes by the size of the smaller repertoire. Repertoire richness was assessed with RTK rarefaction, the Chao1 estimator, and Recon v2.1 estimates of unobserved clonotypes. TCRdb limited this immuneACCESS table to in-frame rearrangements with V and J called. A share of clones is missing; checked studies link under half to unresolved V genes, and the rest is unexplained. The V and J calls and clone size were taken over from that table, and D and trimming were inferred from the DNA. Across this sample there are about half a million clones, with roughly four fifths seen only once. Of the sample, about 12% falls within the top ten clones.

This clone was recorded only once. It has no known antigen specificity. The input lacks base qualities; no much larger clone sits a single base away. The donors were healthy, HIV-negative adults who had no recently reported acute infections or vaccinations. Every donor was a Caucasian adult residing in Nashville, Tennessee, USA. For unsorted samples, tens of millions of PBMCs were counted, and genomic DNA was extracted using the QIAamp DNA Blood Mini kit. After blood collection by leukapheresis, PBMCs were isolated using Ficoll-Histopaque density gradient centrifugation and then cryopreserved in the vapor phase of liquid nitrogen. On the study overall, not on this receptor specifically: Pairwise subsampling indicated that sequencing depth was expected to affect the degree of clonotype sharing among donors. Because the study included a small number of donors, the genetic and exposure-history diversity represented was limited. Sampling was restricted to blood, and TCR repertoires in tissue are likely to differ from TCR repertoires in blood.

The receptor was derived from a middle-aged woman in good health. Some clones in this sample may be carry-over from other donors' samples. Recombination connected TRBV4-2 to TRBJ1-5; a tentative D match to TRBD1 spans 5 bases. The material sequenced was PBMCs. The CDR3 region: CASSQEERDQPQHF. In nucleotide form, the sequence is TGTGCCAGCAGCCAAGAGGAGAGGGACCAGCCCCAGCATTTT.